This T cell receptor beta chain was found in a study of blood T cells in healthy people across ages. With a J-beta primer mix and a sample-barcoded 5' primer, a second PCR ran roughly 7 to 11 cycles. TCRdb reanalysed the 5' RACE reads using MiXCR and keeps one entry per CDR3 protein. The table includes fewer than 600,000 distinct CDR3 sequences, about 26% detected once. The CDR3 length is 14 residues. In germline, CDR1 is SGHKS, CDR2 YYEKEE (reference sequence). The same sample was also used in a study of T cells of mothers and their children.

The chain carries TRBV5-5 and TRBJ2-5; D might be TRBD2 (5 bases). The DNA matches TRBJ2-7 better at its end, which makes the J call doubtful. The sequence was obtained from a boy between 2 and 10 years old in good health. Sequencing used blood. The chain's CDR3 is CASSREFYSYEQYF. DNA of the CDR3: TGTGCCAGCAGCCGGGAATTCTATTCCTACGAGCAGTACTTC.